The 32 T cell receptor beta chains below were found in one sample sequenced in a study of cytomegalovirus exposure and HLA in healthy donors listed by TCRdb under 2017. The library came from the immunoSEQ multiplex PCR assay. A mixture of 60 forward primers for TCR Vbeta segments and 13 reverse primers for TCR Jbeta segments was used in the multiplex PCR. The immuneACCESS repertoire file appears here via TCRdb, limited to in-frame rearrangements. These files lack a portion of the clones; in checked studies, under half of the deficit traces to unresolved V genes, and the cause of the others is not known. The sample records roughly 99,000 clones, 75% to 80% of which are singletons. The ten largest clones represent over 3% of the sample. Sequenced sample: PBMCs. These receptors originate from a woman aged 40-49 years in good health and CMV-seronegative.

The chain uses TRBV5-1 and TRBJ1-6; D uncertain. CDR1 is SGHRS and CDR2 is YFSETQ in the germline V gene. The V end was cut by 0 bases, the J end by 7 bases, with 11 bases between. This CDR3 comprises 15 residues. The CDR3 DNA reads TGCGCCAGCAGCTTGGAGGCAGGCGGGAATTCACCCCTCCACTTT. Translation gives CASSLEAGGNSPLHF.

The rearrangement uses TRBV29-1 and TRBJ2-7, with a tentative D call TRBD2 (5 bases). The V and J ends lost 4 bases and 2 bases respectively, with 15 bases between them. This CDR3 is built from 14 residues. Germline CDR1 SQVTM, CDR2 ANQGSEA. CDR3 nucleotide sequence: TGCAGCGTTGTTCGGGATCGAGATGCCTACGAGCAGTACTTC. This encodes CSVVRDRDAYEQYF.

The chain uses TRBV10-1 and TRBJ1-2; D ambiguous. The V gene lost 7 bases and the J gene lost 8 bases, with 17 bases spanning the gap. The V gene's germline CDR1 is WNHNN and CDR2 SYGVQD (reference sequence). This CDR3 has 13 residues. This CDR3 reads CASNIGLVEGYTF. The CDR3, as DNA: TGCGCCAGCAACATAGGACTTGTTGAGGGCTACACCTTC.

This clone was seen a few times. V and J are TRBV5-4 and TRBJ1-6; D is possibly TRBD1 (5 bases). The ends were cut back, 1 base at V and 0 bases at J, with 8 bases in the middle. The CDR3 loop spans 16 amino acids. Germline values: CDR1 SGHNT, CDR2 YYREEE (reference sequence). This CDR3 is CASSLWGGSYNSPLHF. The CDR3 region has the DNA TGTGCCAGCAGCTTGTGGGGGGGCTCCTATAATTCACCCCTCCACTTT.

V is TRBV5-1 and J is TRBJ1-1; D unresolved. The CDR3 runs to 13 residues. Germline values: CDR1 SGHRS, CDR2 YFSETQ. The ends were cut back, 5 bases at V and 3 bases at J, with 11 bases in the middle. The CDR3 bases are TGCGCCAGCAGTACTGCGGGGTACACTGAAGCTTTCTTT. It yields the protein CASSTAGYTEAFF.

This clone was picked up a small number of times. V gene TRBV6-5 combines with J gene TRBJ2-2; TRBD1 aligns across 7 bases. V was clipped by 6 bases and J by 6 bases; unmatched bases: 7. This CDR3 region has 14 residues. The germline V gene encodes CDR1 MNHEY and CDR2 SVGAGI. Written as DNA, the CDR3 is TGTGCCAGCAGAGTCGCGACAGGGTCCGGGGAGCTGTTTTTT. This encodes CASRVATGSGELFF.

This clone was observed once. DNA for the CDR3: TGTGCCAGCAGTCCCCGGGAAGGACTGGATCAGCCCCAGCATTTT. This codes for CASSPREGLDQPQHF. The rearrangement joins TRBV7-8 to TRBJ1-5; D uncertain. Germline V gene data show CDR1 as SGHVS and CDR2 as FQNEAQ. The germline V and J ends were trimmed by 6 bases and 5 bases, with 17 bases remaining between them. The CDR3 covers 15 residues.

The chain couples TRBV4-3 to TRBJ1-5; TRBD1 aligns across 10 bases. The ends lost 4 bases at V and 6 bases at J; junction bases unmatched: 6. The germline gives CDR1 LGHNA, CDR2 YSLEER. This CDR3 is 15 amino acids long. DNA for the CDR3: TGCGCCAGCAGCCTGAGACAGGGGGCAGGTCAGCCCCAGCATTTT. As protein: CASSLRQGAGQPQHF.

The gene calls are TRBV29-1 and TRBJ1-5; 7 bases fit TRBD1. With V trimmed by 4 bases and J by 3 bases, 6 bases remained unmatched. Germline V gene sequence: CDR1 SQVTM, CDR2 ANQGSEA. The CDR3 sequence is 14 residues long. DNA for the CDR3: TGCAGCGTTGCACAGGGGACGTCCAATCAGCCCCAGCATTTT. Its protein product is CSVAQGTSNQPQHF.

V is TRBV6-1 and J is TRBJ2-5; 9 nucleotides align to TRBD2. The CDR3 runs 15 residues. Germline-derived CDR1 and CDR2 are MNHNS and SASEGT. After removal of 1 base from V and 0 bases from J, the junction contained 0 bases not matched to a gene. In DNA, the CDR3 is TGTGCCAGCAGTGAAGGACTAGCGGACCAAGAGACCCAGTACTTC. It specifies CASSEGLADQETQYF.

Notes on this clone: At one boundary the junction diverges from the germline segment, which might be a read error. The chain carries TRBV4-2 and TRBJ1-5, with TRBD1 identical over 7 bases. Germline V gene data show CDR1 as LGHNA and CDR2 as YNFKEQ. This CDR3 is 16 amino acids long. CDR3 sequence reads: CASSQVPDRANQPQNF. The CDR3 nucleotides read TGTGCCAGCAGCCAAGTCCCTGACAGGGCGAATCAGCCCCAGAATTTT.

The V gene is TRBV4-1, the J gene TRBJ1-3; 9 nucleotides match TRBD1. Per germline, CDR1 MGHRA and CDR2 YSYEKL. The CDR3 spans 13 residues. J gave up 8 bases and V 7 bases, and 6 bases lay outside the gene matches. CDR3 nucleotide sequence: TGCGCCAGCACCACGACAGGGGGGCACACCATATATTTT. It encodes CASTTTGGHTIYF.

Concerning this clone itself: At one boundary the junction diverges from the germline segment, which might be a read error. The genes are TRBV6-6 and TRBJ1-5; D gene ambiguous. This CDR3 contains 14 residues. Germline V gene data show CDR1 as MNHNY and CDR2 as SVGAGI (reference sequence). CDR3 region: CASSYSRQDQPQNF. DNA of the CDR3: TGTGCCAGCAGTTACTCAAGGCAGGATCAGCCCCAGAATTTT.

This clone occurred a few times. The chain combines TRBV5-6 with TRBJ2-3, with 7 bases fitting TRBD1. Germline V gene data show CDR1 as SGHDT and CDR2 as YYEEEE. The junction had 9 bases not matched to a gene; V was cut back by 1 base and J by 7 bases. There are 15 residues in the CDR3. DNA for the CDR3: TGTGCCAGCAGCTTGTGGGGACAGTTCCCCCATACGCAGTATTTT. Amino acid sequence: CASSLWGQFPHTQYF.

Written as DNA, the CDR3 is TGTGCCAGCATCGACAGCCTGAACACTGAAGCTTTCTTT. The encoded protein is CASIDSLNTEAFF. The chain joins TRBV28 to TRBJ1-1; a possible D gene is TRBD1 (5 bases). This CDR3 is built from 13 residues. Trimming stripped 7 bases from V and 0 bases from J, with 9 bases between. The germline V gene has CDR1 MDHEN and CDR2 SYDVKM.

This sequence joins TRBV19 and TRBJ1-1; D is unresolved. Trimming removed 7 bases from V and 8 bases from J, with 20 bases in between. Germline CDR1 and CDR2: LNHDA and SQIVND (reference sequence). The CDR3 spans 14 residues. This chain's CDR3 is CASKQGRHLFEAFF. In nucleotides, the CDR3 is TGTGCCAGTAAACAAGGGAGACACCTCTTCGAAGCTTTCTTT.

This clone appeared a single time. J is TRBJ2-7 and V is TRBV4-2, with a possible D match to TRBD1 (5 bases). CDR1 and CDR2 (germline): LGHNA, YNFKEQ. This CDR3 has 15 residues. V lost 4 bases and J 1 base, leaving 14 bases between the germline ends. The chain's CDR3 is CASSPTSQGSYEQYF. For the CDR3, the DNA is TGTGCCAGCAGCCCGACCTCGCAGGGTTCCTACGAGCAGTACTTC.

This chain joins TRBV9 and TRBJ1-6; 7 bases map to TRBD1. The CDR3 loop spans 15 amino acids. Germline-derived CDR1 and CDR2 are SGDLS and YYNGEE. Unmatched junction bases numbered 11, after V lost 5 bases and J lost 9 bases. CDR3 in amino acids: CASSPRQGEGSPLHF. The CDR3 DNA follows: TGTGCCAGCAGTCCTCGACAGGGAGAGGGTTCACCCCTCCACTTT.

The V gene is TRBV7-9, the J gene TRBJ1-4; D is unclear. The CDR3 loop spans 12 amino acids. Germline CDR1 SEHNR, CDR2 FQNEAQ (reference sequence). Trimming took off 1 base at V and 8 bases at J, with 5 bases between the two ends. This CDR3 is CASSLVEEKLFF. In nucleotides, the CDR3 is TGTGCCAGCAGCTTAGTAGAGGAAAAACTGTTTTTT.

The gene calls are TRBV18 and TRBJ1-6, with a weak D call TRBD1 (5 bases). CDR1 is KGHSH and CDR2 is LQKENI in the germline V gene. Trimming cost V 6 bases and J 5 bases, with 14 bases left between them. The CDR3 totals 15 residues. The CDR3 sequence is CASSSSPGDNSPLHF. In DNA, the CDR3 is TGTGCCAGCTCTTCGTCCCCGGGGGATAATTCACCCCTCCACTTT.

This chain uses TRBV5-1 with TRBJ2-1; 8 bases line up with TRBD2. CDR1 is SGHRS, CDR2 YFSETQ, per germline. The CDR3 extends over 16 amino acids. V dropped 0 bases and J dropped 5; count of bases not matched to a gene: 7. Here the CDR3 reads CASSLDPGGINNEQFF. Written as DNA, the CDR3 is TGCGCCAGCAGCTTGGATCCGGGGGGGATCAACAATGAGCAGTTCTTC.

V is TRBV6-1 and J is TRBJ1-3; D remains unclear. CDR1 is MNHNS, CDR2 SASEGT, per germline. This CDR3 region has 12 residues. Trimming left V 6 bases short and J 8 bases short, with 11 bases between. CDR3 in DNA: TGTGCCAGCAGGGAGACCTGGGACACCATATATTTT. Translation gives CASRETWDTIYF.

The gene calls are TRBV10-3 and TRBJ1-1; weak D call: TRBD1 (5 bases). CDR1 and CDR2 (germline): ENHRY, SYGVKD. V was cut by 4 bases and J by 7 bases, with 7 bases left in between. CDR3 length equals 11 residues. Here the CDR3 reads CAISGQLEAFF. CDR3 bases: TGTGCCATCAGTGGACAGCTTGAAGCTTTCTTT.

The rearrangement links TRBV9 to TRBJ2-3; maybe TRBD1 (5 bases). The CDR3 length is 17 residues. V shed 0 bases and J shed 0 bases, with 14 bases lying between them. Germline assignment: CDR1 SGDLS and CDR2 YYNGEE. The CDR3: CASSVEGQGLSTDTQYF. The DNA of the CDR3 is TGTGCCAGCAGCGTAGAGGGGCAGGGCCTTAGCACAGATACGCAGTATTTT.

This clone was observed once. Its ends do not fully match the called genes, so a read error is possible. The gene calls are TRBV30 and TRBJ1-5; D might be TRBD1 (6 bases). There are 15 residues in the CDR3. CDR1 and CDR2 (germline): GTSNPN, SVGIG (reference sequence). The CDR3 reads CAWRKTGKRSQPQNF. In DNA form, the CDR3 reads TGTGCCTGGAGAAAAACAGGGAAGAGGAGTCAGCCCCAGAATTTT. The full variable domain, its missing parts supplied by reference TRBV30 and TRBJ1-5, is SQTIHQWPATLVQPVGSPLSLECTVEGTSNPNLYWYRQAAGRGLQLLFYSVGIGQISSEVPQNLSASRPQDRQFILSSKKLLLSDSGFYLCAWRKTGKRSQPQNFGDGTRLSIL.

This sequence joins TRBV10-3 and TRBJ1-1, with a weak D call TRBD1 (5 bases). Germline CDR1 and CDR2: ENHRY and SYGVKD. The CDR3 totals 13 residues. Trimming removed 4 bases at V and 1 base at J, with 7 bases between. CDR3 DNA sequence: TGTGCCATCAGTGGGCAGGGGAACACTGAAGCTTTCTTT. Residues: CAISGQGNTEAFF.

The gene calls are TRBV2 and TRBJ1-5, with 8 bases fitting TRBD1. The germline gives CDR1 SNHLY, CDR2 FYNNEI. The CDR3 covers 16 residues. J was trimmed by 2 bases and V by 4 bases; bases with no gene match: 7. CDR3 sequence: CASSGRTGFGNQPQHF. Here the CDR3 DNA reads TGTGCCAGCAGTGGACGGACAGGGTTTGGCAATCAGCCCCAGCATTTT.

The count of this clone is one. This chain connects TRBV7-6 to TRBJ1-6; D unclear. V lost 2 bases and J lost 7, with 9 bases in between. CDR3 size: 14 residues. Germline CDR1 is SGHVS and CDR2 is FNYEAQ. This CDR3 is CASSLYSSNSPLHF. In nucleotides, the CDR3 is TGTGCCAGCAGCTTATACAGCTCAAATTCACCCCTCCACTTT.

The rearrangement joins TRBV7-2 to TRBJ2-3; 11 bases are a match to TRBD2. CDR3 length: 14 residues. Trimming took 8 bases from V and 3 from J; bases not matched to a gene: 4. Germline V gene sequence: CDR1 SGHTA, CDR2 FQGNSA. DNA of the CDR3: TGTGCCAGCCGTAGGACTAGCGGGACAGATACGCAGTATTTT. This codes for CASRRTSGTDTQYF.

The chain employs TRBV4-1 and TRBJ1-1; TRBD1 is a possible D gene (6 bases). CDR1 and CDR2 from the germline V gene are MGHRA and YSYEKL. V lost 1 base to trimming and J lost 5 bases, with 8 bases between them. This CDR3 region has 13 residues. The DNA of the CDR3 is TGCGCCAGCAGCCAAGTCAGGGGAACTGAAGCTTTCTTT. As protein: CASSQVRGTEAFF.

This clone has a single count. The chain is built from TRBV4-2 and TRBJ2-2, with D maybe TRBD1 (5 bases). CDR3 length: 18 residues. Trimming took 4 bases from V and 8 from J, leaving 26 bases between them. Germline CDR1 is LGHNA and CDR2 is YNFKEQ. As DNA, the CDR3 is TGTGCCAGCAGCCCGACCCCCCCAGCATGGGGCCGGGTTGGGGAGCTGTTTTTT. Translated: CASSPTPPAWGRVGELFF.

The CDR3 sequence: CASRRTGLTNEKLFF. The CDR3 bases are TGTGCCAGCAGGCGAACAGGGCTCACTAATGAAAAACTGTTTTTT. This chain connects TRBV2 to TRBJ1-4; the D gene is possibly TRBD1 (6 bases). Germline V gene lookup returns CDR1 SNHLY and CDR2 FYNNEI. The ends were cut back, 6 bases at V and 2 bases at J, with 13 bases in the middle. The CDR3 consists of 15 residues.